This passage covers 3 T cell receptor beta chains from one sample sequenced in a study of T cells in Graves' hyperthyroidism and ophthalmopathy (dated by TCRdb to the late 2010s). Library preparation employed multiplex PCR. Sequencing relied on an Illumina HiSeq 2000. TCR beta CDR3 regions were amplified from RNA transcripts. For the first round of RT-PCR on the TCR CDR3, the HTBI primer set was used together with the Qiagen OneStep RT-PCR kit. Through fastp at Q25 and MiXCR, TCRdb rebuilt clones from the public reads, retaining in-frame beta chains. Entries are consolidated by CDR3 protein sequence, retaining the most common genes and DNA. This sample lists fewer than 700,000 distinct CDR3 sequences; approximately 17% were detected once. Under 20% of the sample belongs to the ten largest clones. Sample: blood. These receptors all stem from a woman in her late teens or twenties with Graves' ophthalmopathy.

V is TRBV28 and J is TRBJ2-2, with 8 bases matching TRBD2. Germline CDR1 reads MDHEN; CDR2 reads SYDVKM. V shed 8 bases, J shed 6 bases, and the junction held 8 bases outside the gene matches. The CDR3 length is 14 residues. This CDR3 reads CASFPRGRSGELFF. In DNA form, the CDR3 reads TGTGCCAGCTTCCCTCGCGGGAGGTCCGGGGAGCTGTTTTTT.

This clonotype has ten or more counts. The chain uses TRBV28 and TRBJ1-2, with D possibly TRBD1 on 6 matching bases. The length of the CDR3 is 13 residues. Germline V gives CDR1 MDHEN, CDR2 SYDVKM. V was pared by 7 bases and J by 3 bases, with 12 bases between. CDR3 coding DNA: TGTGCCAGCACATCAGGGGCGGACTATGGCTACACCTTC. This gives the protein CASTSGADYGYTF.

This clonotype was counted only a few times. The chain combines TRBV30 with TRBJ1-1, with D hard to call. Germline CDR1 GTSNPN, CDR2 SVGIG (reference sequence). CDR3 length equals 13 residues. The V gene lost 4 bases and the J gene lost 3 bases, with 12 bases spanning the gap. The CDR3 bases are TGTGCCTGGAACCCTAGGTTCGACACTGAAGCTTTCTTT. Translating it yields CAWNPRFDTEAFF. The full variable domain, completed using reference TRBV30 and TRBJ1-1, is SQTIHQWPATLVQPVGSPLSLECTVEGTSNPNLYWYRQAAGRGLQLLFYSVGIGQISSEVPQNLSASRPQDRQFILSSKKLLLSDSGFYLCAWNPRFDTEAFFGQGTRLTVV.